One and the same sample provided the 23 T cell receptor beta chains below, sequenced in a study of OX40 agonist ivuxolimab in advanced cancers. Only in-frame clones appear in the TCRdb table, and some are missing; sequencing was by immunoSEQ multiplex PCR. The sample lists 70,000 or so clones; about 80% were seen once. The source material was CD4+ or CD8+ T cells sorted from blood, sampled in a trial of the OX40 agonist ivuxolimab. The receptor source for this set is an adult with an advanced solid tumor such as melanoma, head and neck, liver or kidney cancer.

The chain uses TRBV7-9 and TRBJ1-5, with a tentative D call TRBD1 (5 bases). V lost 4 bases to trimming and J lost 3 bases, with 19 bases between them. Germline CDR1 is SEHNR and CDR2 is FQNEAQ (reference sequence). This CDR3 comprises 17 residues. The CDR3 nucleotides are TGTGCCAGCAGCTCCTCTAGGGGAGGGGCGTTCAATCAGCCCCAGCATTTT. Amino acids: CASSSSRGGAFNQPQHF.

The V gene is TRBV28, the J gene TRBJ1-6; no definite D call. The germline V and J ends were trimmed by 3 bases and 6 bases, with 3 bases remaining between them. Germline-derived CDR1 and CDR2 are MDHEN and SYDVKM. This CDR3 is 12 amino acids long. This CDR3 is CASSFGNSPLHF. CDR3 nucleotide sequence: TGTGCCAGCAGTTTCGGTAATTCACCCCTCCACTTT.

This chain connects TRBV7-2 to TRBJ2-3, with TRBD2 identical over 8 bases. Germline V CDR1 and CDR2: SGHTA, FQGNSA. V lost 0 bases to trimming and J lost 1 base; unmatched junction nucleotides: 3. The CDR3 totals 16 residues. The CDR3 DNA reads as TGTGCCAGCAGCTTAGCCCCAGCGGGGGGCACAGATACGCAGTATTTT. Its protein product is CASSLAPAGGTDTQYF. Filled out from reference TRBV7-2 and TRBJ2-3, the complete variable domain reads GAGVSQSPSNKVTEKGKDVELRCDPISGHTALYWYRQSLGQGLEFLIYFQGNSAPDKSGLPSDRFSAERTGGSVSTLTIQRTQQEDSAVYLCASSLAPAGGTDTQYFGPGTRLTVL.

The gene calls are TRBV19 and TRBJ1-3; D not resolved. The CDR3 is 16 amino acids. V dropped 6 bases and J dropped 3 bases, with 18 bases sitting between them. Germline-derived CDR1 and CDR2 are LNHDA and SQIVND (reference sequence). CDR3 sequence: CASSRGLPRNGNTIYF. For the CDR3, the DNA is TGTGCCAGTAGCAGAGGGCTCCCGCGTAATGGAAACACCATATATTTT.

This clone was observed a few times. V is TRBV4-2 and J is TRBJ1-1; no definite D call. CDR3 length: 16 residues. Trimming took off 1 base at V and 1 base at J, with 13 bases between the two ends. Germline-derived CDR1 and CDR2 are LGHNA and YNFKEQ. In nucleotides, the CDR3 is TGTGCCAGCAGCCAAGCGGATCGAACGGGGAACACTGAAGCTTTCTTT. Its protein is CASSQADRTGNTEAFF.

The chain uses TRBV9 and TRBJ1-2; no definite D call. The V end lost 3 bases, the J end lost 5 bases, and 20 bases lay between the germline ends. The CDR3 has 16 residues. Germline V CDR1 and CDR2: SGDLS, YYNGEE. CDR3 sequence reads: CASSAHPGPRDYGYTF. CDR3 sequence (DNA): TGTGCCAGCAGCGCCCACCCCGGGCCCCGTGATTATGGCTACACCTTC.

V and J are TRBV2 and TRBJ1-2; tentative D call: TRBD1 (6 bases). The V end lost 4 bases, the J end lost 6 bases, and 18 bases lay between the germline ends. Germline-derived CDR1 and CDR2 are SNHLY and FYNNEI. The CDR3 contains 15 residues. CDR3 sequence (DNA): TGTGCCAGCAGTGTTAGGCAGGGGACTATACATGGCTACACCTTC. It codes for CASSVRQGTIHGYTF.

The chain links TRBV19 to TRBJ2-3; D ambiguous. With 3 bases removed from V and 0 bases from J, the gap between germline ends came to 7 bases. The CDR3 contains 14 residues. From germline, CDR1 is LNHDA and CDR2 SQIVND (reference sequence). This chain's CDR3 is CASSIGLSTDTQYF. In DNA form, the CDR3 reads TGTGCCAGTAGTATCGGTCTGAGCACAGATACGCAGTATTTT.

The gene calls are TRBV9 and TRBJ2-5, with TRBD1 matching over 9 bases. The CDR3 is made up of 15 amino acids. Germline loops: CDR1 SGDLS, CDR2 YYNGEE. V lost 3 bases and J lost 4; bases outside the gene matches: 7. This CDR3 is CASSASGTGLETQYF. CDR3 bases: TGTGCCAGCAGCGCGTCGGGGACAGGGTTAGAGACCCAGTACTTC.

The chain joins TRBV7-9 to TRBJ1-1; possible D gene TRBD1, 6 bases. The V gene's germline CDR1 is SEHNR and CDR2 FQNEAQ (reference sequence). V gave up 4 bases and J gave up 2 bases, with 11 bases separating them. The CDR3 runs to 14 residues. The CDR3 DNA reads TGTGCCAGCAGCTCGGGGACATCTAACACTGAAGCTTTCTTT. It encodes CASSSGTSNTEAFF.

V and J are TRBV5-1 and TRBJ1-4; no firm D call. Germline V gene lookup returns CDR1 SGHRS and CDR2 YFSETQ. Between the trimmed V and J ends, which lost 2 bases and 6 bases, there was a span of 11 bases. There are 14 residues in the CDR3. CDR3 loop: CASSLQTSDEKLFF. CDR3 bases: TGCGCCAGCAGCTTACAGACGAGCGATGAAAAACTGTTTTTT.

The chain is built from TRBV2 and TRBJ1-1, with D possibly TRBD1 on 5 matching bases. The CDR3 consists of 16 residues. V gave up 6 bases and J gave up 1 base, with 18 bases separating them. Germline CDR1 SNHLY, CDR2 FYNNEI. The CDR3 sequence: CASSPPRSQGNTEAFF. For the CDR3, the DNA is TGTGCCAGCAGCCCGCCCAGATCGCAGGGGAACACTGAAGCTTTCTTT.

The chain combines TRBV5-1 with TRBJ2-3, with D possibly called TRBD1 or TRBD2 (7 bases each). Germline loops: CDR1 SGHRS, CDR2 YFSETQ. Trimming took 6 bases from V and 9 from J, leaving 17 bases between them. This CDR3 is 13 amino acids long. In DNA form, the CDR3 reads TGCGCCAGCAACGAACAGGGGAGGGACACGCAGTATTTT. It yields the protein CASNEQGRDTQYF.

V and J are TRBV7-8 and TRBJ2-7; D perhaps matches TRBD2 (6 bases). This CDR3 comprises 16 residues. The V gene lost 5 bases and the J gene lost 0 bases, with 17 bases spanning the gap. Germline CDR1 reads SGHVS; CDR2 reads FQNEAQ. This CDR3 is CASSPQGGLSSYEQYF. CDR3 sequence (DNA): TGTGCCAGCAGCCCCCAGGGAGGTTTGAGCTCCTACGAGCAGTACTTC.

The chain employs TRBV9 and TRBJ2-1, with D possibly being TRBD2 (5 bases). The CDR3 loop spans 14 amino acids. Between the trimmed V and J ends, which lost 3 bases and 0 bases, there was a span of 7 bases. The germline V gene has CDR1 SGDLS and CDR2 YYNGEE. The CDR3 spells CASSGSGSYNEQFF. The CDR3 DNA sequence: TGTGCCAGCAGCGGGAGCGGCTCCTACAATGAGCAGTTCTTC. Filled out from reference TRBV9 and TRBJ2-1, the complete variable domain reads DSGVTQTPKHLITATGQRVTLRCSPRSGDLSVYWYQQSLDQGLQFLIQYYNGEERAKGNILERFSAQQFPDLHSELNLSSLELGDSALYFCASSGSGSYNEQFFGPGTRLTVL.

This clone was observed once. The V gene is TRBV2, the J gene TRBJ2-1; D possibly corresponds to TRBD2 (6 bases). V was shortened by 3 bases and J by 1 base, with 19 bases between the two germline ends. The CDR3 totals 18 residues. Looked up from germline, CDR1 is SNHLY and CDR2 is FYNNEI. The CDR3 region is CASSEVAASEWSYNEQFF. The CDR3 nucleotides are TGTGCCAGCAGTGAGGTGGCGGCTAGCGAGTGGTCCTACAATGAGCAGTTCTTC. The full variable domain, its missing parts supplied by reference TRBV2 and TRBJ2-1, is EPEVTQTPSHQVTQMGQEVILRCVPISNHLYFYWYRQILGQKVEFLVSFYNNEISEKSEIFDDQFSVERPDGSNFTLKIRSTKLEDSAMYFCASSEVAASEWSYNEQFFGPGTRLTVL.

The chain employs TRBV27 and TRBJ1-2; D might be TRBD1 (5 bases). The germline V gene has CDR1 MNHEY and CDR2 SMNVEV (reference sequence). The length of the CDR3 is 14 residues. Trimming took 6 bases from V and 8 from J, leaving 19 bases between them. CDR3 DNA: TGTGCCAGCAGCCTATGGGGGGAACGTGGAGGCTACACCTTC. As protein: CASSLWGERGGYTF.

The gene calls are TRBV28 and TRBJ2-3, with D perhaps being TRBD1 or TRBD2 (5 bases each). There are 16 residues in the CDR3. With 7 bases removed from V and 2 bases from J, the gap between germline ends came to 19 bases. Per germline, CDR1 MDHEN and CDR2 SYDVKM. The CDR3 region has the DNA TGTGCCAGCAAAGAGGGGCTAGCCCTTGCCACAGATACGCAGTATTTT. Its translation: CASKEGLALATDTQYF.

J is TRBJ1-4 and V is TRBV7-9, with D possibly being TRBD1 (6 bases). There are 16 residues in the CDR3. The V end was cut by 2 bases, the J end by 2 bases, with 12 bases between. CDR1 and CDR2 (germline): SEHNR, FQNEAQ (reference sequence). CDR3 region: CASSLRGGATNEKLFF. Written as DNA, the CDR3 is TGTGCCAGCAGCTTAAGAGGGGGGGCTACTAATGAAAAACTGTTTTTT.

This clone has only one observation. The chain employs TRBV6-5 and TRBJ2-4, with D tentatively TRBD2 (5 bases). This CDR3 comprises 13 residues. Trimming left V 10 bases short and J 3 bases short, with 13 bases between. Looked up from germline, CDR1 is MNHEY and CDR2 is SVGAGI. This CDR3 reads CATAAGGKNIQYF. In DNA form, the CDR3 reads TGTGCCACGGCCGCAGGAGGCAAAAACATTCAGTACTTC.

This chain links TRBV6-6 with TRBJ2-1, with D tentatively TRBD1 (6 bases). Between the trimmed V and J ends, which lost 2 bases and 8 bases, there was a span of 10 bases. The germline V gene has CDR1 MNHNY and CDR2 SVGAGI (reference sequence). This CDR3 is built from 13 residues. CDR3 loop: CASSYMTGDEQFF. The CDR3, as DNA: TGTGCCAGCAGTTACATGACAGGCGATGAGCAGTTCTTC.

The J gene is TRBJ2-5, the V gene TRBV5-5; 8 bases agree with TRBD1. J lost 4 bases, V lost 3 bases, and 5 bases had no gene match. Per germline, CDR1 SGHKS and CDR2 YYEKEE (reference sequence). The CDR3 is 14 amino acids. The CDR3 DNA is TGTGCCAGCAGCTCTTTCACAGGGGGAGAGACCCAGTACTTC. Translation: CASSSFTGGETQYF.

V and J are TRBV9 and TRBJ2-3; 8 bases fit TRBD1. The CDR3 spans 17 residues. The germline V gene has CDR1 SGDLS and CDR2 YYNGEE. Trimming removed 4 bases from V and 1 base from J; junction bases left unmatched: 11. CDR3 loop: CASSPQGDRPRTDTQYF. The DNA of the CDR3 is TGTGCCAGCAGCCCCCAAGGGGACAGGCCCCGCACAGATACGCAGTATTTT.